The present T cell receptor beta chain was sequenced within a study of blood T cell repertoires in COVID-19. Among Cohort 3 donors, those recovered had two negative PCRs, clearance, or symptom resolution. Germline V gene lookup returns CDR1 SEHNR and CDR2 FQNEAQ (reference sequence). The CDR3 is made up of 14 amino acids. The V gene lost 2 bases and the J gene lost 1 base, with 9 bases spanning the gap. Produced via immunoSEQ multiplex PCR; TCRdb's table is partial and in-frame only. The top ten clones hold roughly 9.4% of a sample with a few hundred thousand clones, just under 90% of them seen once.

The J gene is TRBJ2-7, the V gene TRBV7-9; D not resolved. Input material: PBMCs or T cells enriched from blood (not recorded which). The sequence derives from a woman between 50 and 59 years old who had recovered from COVID-19. The CDR3 DNA reads TGTGCCAGCAGCTTAATGGCCGGGTCCTACGAGCAGTACTTC. Its translation: CASSLMAGSYEQYF.